This paragraph covers one T cell receptor (beta chain) sequence. The antigen is undetermined. These data originate in a study of T cells after yellow fever vaccination. It was through 5'RACE template switching that TCR cDNA was made, with a universal primer site and UMIs added. Each CDR3 protein is one row after TCRdb ran MiXCR on the 5' RACE reads. Of 450,000 to 600,000 distinct CDR3 sequences listed, less than 20% were seen once; the top ten hold roughly 17%. CDR3 length equals 11 residues. From germline, CDR1 is SNHLY and CDR2 FYNNEI. Trimming stripped 2 bases from V and 5 bases from J, with 4 bases between. Whole-study results and caveats: Contaminating bulk clonotypes could be abundant in FACS-sorted repertoires.

This receptor was obtained from a man aged 18 to 29 who received the YFV17D yellow fever vaccine. The sample in question was PBMCs, obtained 5 days after the first yellow fever vaccination. V and J are TRBV2 and TRBJ2-7; D unclear. In DNA form, the CDR3 reads TGTGCCAGCAGTGAAAGGAACGAGCAGTACTTC. Amino acid sequence: CASSERNEQYF.